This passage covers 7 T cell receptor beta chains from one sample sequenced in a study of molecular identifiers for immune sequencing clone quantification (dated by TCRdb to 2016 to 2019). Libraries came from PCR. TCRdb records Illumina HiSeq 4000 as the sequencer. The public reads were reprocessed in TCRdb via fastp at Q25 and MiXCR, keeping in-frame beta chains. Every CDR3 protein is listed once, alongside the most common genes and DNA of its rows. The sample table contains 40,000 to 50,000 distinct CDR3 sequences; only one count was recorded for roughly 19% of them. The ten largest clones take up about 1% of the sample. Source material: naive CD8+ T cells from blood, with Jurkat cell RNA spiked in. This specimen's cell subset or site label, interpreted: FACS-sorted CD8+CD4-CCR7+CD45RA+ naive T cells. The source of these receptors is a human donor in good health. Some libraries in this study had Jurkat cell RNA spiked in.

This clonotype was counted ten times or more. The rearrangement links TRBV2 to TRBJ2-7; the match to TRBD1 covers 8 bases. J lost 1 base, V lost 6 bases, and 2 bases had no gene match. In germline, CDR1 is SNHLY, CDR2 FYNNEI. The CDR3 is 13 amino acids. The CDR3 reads CASSRTGSYEQYF. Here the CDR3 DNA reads TGTGCCAGCAGCCGGACAGGGTCCTACGAGCAGTACTTC.

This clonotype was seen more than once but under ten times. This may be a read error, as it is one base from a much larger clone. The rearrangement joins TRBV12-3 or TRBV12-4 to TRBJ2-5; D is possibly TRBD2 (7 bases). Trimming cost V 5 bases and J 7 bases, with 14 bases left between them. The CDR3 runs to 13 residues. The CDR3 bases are TGTGCCAGCAGTCCGGGGAGGGGGGGGACCCAGTACTTC. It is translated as CASSPGRGGTQYF.

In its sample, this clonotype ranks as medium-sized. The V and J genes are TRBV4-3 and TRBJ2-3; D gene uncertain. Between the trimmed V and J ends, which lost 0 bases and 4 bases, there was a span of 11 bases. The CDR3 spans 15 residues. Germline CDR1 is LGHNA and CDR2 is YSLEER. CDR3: CASSQDIFDADTQYF. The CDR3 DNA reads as TGCGCCAGCAGCCAAGATATTTTTGACGCAGATACGCAGTATTTT.

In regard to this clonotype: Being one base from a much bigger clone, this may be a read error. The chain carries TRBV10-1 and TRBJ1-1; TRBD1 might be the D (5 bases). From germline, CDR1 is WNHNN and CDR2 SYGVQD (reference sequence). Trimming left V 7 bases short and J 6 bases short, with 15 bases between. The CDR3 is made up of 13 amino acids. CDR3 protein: CASNQHGGSEAFF. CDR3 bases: TGCGCCAGCAATCAACACGGGGGTTCTGAAGCTTTCTTT.

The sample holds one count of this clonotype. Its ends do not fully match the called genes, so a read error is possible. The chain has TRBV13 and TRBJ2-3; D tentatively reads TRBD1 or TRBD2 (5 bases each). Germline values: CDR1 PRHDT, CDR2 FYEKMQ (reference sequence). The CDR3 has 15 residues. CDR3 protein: CASSLDEASTGTQYF. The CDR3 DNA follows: TGTGCCAGCAGCTTGGACGAAGCTAGCACAGGTACGCAGTATTTT.

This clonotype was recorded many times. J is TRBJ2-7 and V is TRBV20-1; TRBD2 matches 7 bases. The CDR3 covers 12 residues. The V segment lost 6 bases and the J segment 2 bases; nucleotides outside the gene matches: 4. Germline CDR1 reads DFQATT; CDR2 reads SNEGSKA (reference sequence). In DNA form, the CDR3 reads TGCAGTGCGCGGGGGTTAACCTACGAGCAGTACTTC. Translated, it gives CSARGLTYEQYF.

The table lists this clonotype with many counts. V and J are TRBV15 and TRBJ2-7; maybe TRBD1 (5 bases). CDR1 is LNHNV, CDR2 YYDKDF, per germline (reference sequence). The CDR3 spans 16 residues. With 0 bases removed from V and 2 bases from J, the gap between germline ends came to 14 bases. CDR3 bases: TGTGCCACCAGCAGAGATCGGAGACAGCCCGCCTACGAGCAGTACTTC. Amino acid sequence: CATSRDRRQPAYEQYF.